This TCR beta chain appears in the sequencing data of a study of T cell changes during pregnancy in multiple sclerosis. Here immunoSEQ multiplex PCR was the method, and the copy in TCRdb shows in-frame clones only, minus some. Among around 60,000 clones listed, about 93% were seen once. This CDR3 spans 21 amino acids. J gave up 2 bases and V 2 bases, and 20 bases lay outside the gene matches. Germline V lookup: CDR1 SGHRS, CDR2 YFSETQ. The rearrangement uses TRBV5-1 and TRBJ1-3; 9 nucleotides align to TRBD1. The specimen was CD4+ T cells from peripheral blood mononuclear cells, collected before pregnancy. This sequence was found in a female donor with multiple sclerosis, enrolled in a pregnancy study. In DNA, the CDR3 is TGCGCCAGCAGCTTAAGACCCACGGGACAGGGTTCCTTTGGGACTGGAAACACCATATATTTT. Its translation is CASSLRPTGQGSFGTGNTIYF. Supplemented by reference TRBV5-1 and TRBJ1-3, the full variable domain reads KAGVTQTPRYLIKTRGQQVTLSCSPISGHRSVSWYQQTPGQGLQFLFEYFSETQRNKGNFPGRFSGRQFSNSRSEMNVSTLELGDSALYLCASSLRPTGQGSFGTGNTIYFGEGSWLTVV.